Listed below are T cell receptor beta chains from one sample, sequenced in a study of cytomegalovirus exposure and HLA in healthy donors. The data were produced by immunoSEQ multiplex PCR, yet TCRdb's version contains in-frame clones alone and is incomplete. The table has roughly 200,000 clones, over 75% seen once. Sequencing input: PBMCs. Every receptor here comes from a man in his fifties or sixties in good health and CMV-seronegative. The CDR3 runs from the conserved cysteine through the conserved F or W. D genes are given only for firm matches. Size is omitted from some rows. Given values are once, few, many or a class for expanded clones.

abundance	v_gene	d_gene	j_gene	CDR3nt	CDR3aa
once	TRBV11-1	TRBD1	TRBJ1-2	TGTGCCAGCAGCTTACAGACAGGGCCCTACACCTTC	CASSLQTGPYTF
NA	TRBV28	TRBD1	TRBJ1-3	TGTGCCAGCAGTTCGACAGGGTCTGGAAACACCATATATTTT	CASSSTGSGNTIYF
NA	TRBV18	TRBD2	TRBJ2-1	TGTGCCAGCTCACCTAAGCGGGGGGCGGTTGATGAGCAGTTCTTC	CASSPKRGAVDEQFF
NA	TRBV5-4	NA	TRBJ2-1	TGTGCCAGCAGCTTGATGCTCGGGTCCCCCTACAATGAGCAGTTCTTC	CASSLMLGSPYNEQFF
once	TRBV11-1	NA	TRBJ2-3	TGTGCCAGCAGCCATTTCGGGAGTCCTACGCAGTATTTT	CASSHFGSPTQYF
NA	TRBV18	NA	TRBJ1-4	TGTGCCAGCTCACCAGGGGCCGCAACTAATGAAAAACTGTTTTTT	CASSPGAATNEKLFF
NA	TRBV27	TRBD2	TRBJ2-1	TGTGCCAGCAGTCCAGGACTAGCGGGAGGGAAGCAGTTCTTC	CASSPGLAGGKQFF
NA	TRBV6-5	NA	TRBJ1-1	TGTGCCAGCAGTTATGGGGGGGGGTGTGAAGCTTTCTTT	CASSYGGGCEAFF
NA	TRBV29-1	NA	TRBJ2-7	TGCAGCGTTGAAGATGGGGCAGGACGCGAGCAGTACTTC	CSVEDGAGREQYF
NA	TRBV28	NA	TRBJ1-2	TGTGCCAGCAGGGGCCAGGGGACATTTTATGGCTACCCCTTC	CASRGQGTFYGYPF
NA	TRBV9	TRBD2	TRBJ2-5	TGTGCCAGCAGCGTAGGGACTAGCGGGTCCCAAGAGACCCAGTACTTC	CASSVGTSGSQETQYF
NA	TRBV6-6	TRBD2	TRBJ2-7	TGTGCCAGCAACGGACTAGCGGGACGCGACGAGCAGTACTTC	CASNGLAGRDEQYF
few	TRBV19	NA	TRBJ2-3	TGTGCCAGTAGTCTGTCGCGCGGCACAGATACGCAGTATTTT	CASSLSRGTDTQYF
NA	TRBV4-1	NA	TRBJ1-5	TGCGCCAGCAGCCTTACGGACAGCAACTTGGTTCCCCAGCATTTT	CASSLTDSNLVPQHF
NA	TRBV5-1	NA	TRBJ1-2	TGCGCCAGCAGGGCTATGGGGAGGAACTATGGCTACACCTTC	CASRAMGRNYGYTF
NA	TRBV7-8	NA	TRBJ2-2	TGTGCCAGCAGCTTAATGGGGGGCACCGGGGAGCTGTTTTTT	CASSLMGGTGELFF
NA	TRBV15	NA	TRBJ1-5	TGTGCCACCAGCAGTGACAGGAGTAATCAGCCCCAGCATTTT	CATSSDRSNQPQHF
NA	TRBV4-1	NA	TRBJ1-4	TGCGCCAGCAGCCGGACGGAGGCAGCTAATGAAAAACTGTTTTTT	CASSRTEAANEKLFF
once	TRBV11-1	NA	TRBJ2-7	TGTGCCAGCAGCTTGGAGGGACGATACGACGAGCAGTACTTC	CASSLEGRYDEQYF
NA	TRBV7-2	NA	TRBJ2-5	TGTGCCAGCAGCTCTCGGGAGACCCAGTACTTC	CASSSRETQYF
NA	TRBV5-4	TRBD2	TRBJ2-1	TGTGCCAGCAGCCCACGGACTAGCGGTGGCAATGAGCAGTTCTTC	CASSPRTSGGNEQFF
NA	TRBV6-5	NA	TRBJ2-5	TGTGCCAGCAGATCGACAGATCAAGAGACCCAGTACTTC	CASRSTDQETQYF
NA	TRBV25-1	NA	TRBJ2-2	TGTGCCAGCAGTGAATACAGGAACACCGGGGAGCTGTTTTTT	CASSEYRNTGELFF
NA	TRBV6-5	NA	TRBJ2-7	TGTGCCAGCGGTACAGGGGGGGAGGACGAGCAGTACTTC	CASGTGGEDEQYF
NA	TRBV15	NA	TRBJ2-3	TGTGCCACCAGCAGAGGACAGGTTAAAAGCACAGATACGCAGTATTTT	CATSRGQVKSTDTQYF
NA	TRBV30	NA	TRBJ2-5	TGTGCCTGGAGTGTCCTTCTGCGAGAGACCCAGTACTTC	CAWSVLLRETQYF
few	TRBV6-1	NA	TRBJ1-2	TGTGCCAGCAGTAGCCCGAACTCAGCGGGCGGCTACACCTTC	CASSSPNSAGGYTF
NA	TRBV29-1	NA	TRBJ1-2	TGCAGCGGAGCGGCAGGGGTAGACTATGGCTACACCTTC	CSGAAGVDYGYTF
NA	TRBV10-3	NA	TRBJ1-1	TGTGCCATCAGTGCCTGGGCGGGCTTGAACACTGAAGCTTTCTTT	CAISAWAGLNTEAFF
NA	TRBV2	NA	TRBJ2-2	TGTGCCAGCAGTCGGACAGCGAACACCGGGGAGCTGTTTTTT	CASSRTANTGELFF
NA	TRBV6-5	NA	TRBJ2-2	TGTGCCAGCAGTTCCCCCAGCCAGACCGGGTGGGGGGAGCTGTTTTTT	CASSSPSQTGWGELFF
NA	TRBV5-1	TRBD1	TRBJ1-6	TGCGCCAGCAGCGGGGGGACGGACAGGGGACATTCACCCCTCCACTTT	CASSGGTDRGHSPLHF
NA	TRBV9	TRBD1	TRBJ2-1	TGTGCCAGTTCGGGACAGAACAACAATGAGCAGTTCTTC	CASSGQNNNEQFF
NA	TRBV9	TRBD1	TRBJ2-1	TGTGCCAGCAGCGTAGCCGGGACAGGGGGCAATGAGCAGTTCTTC	CASSVAGTGGNEQFF
NA	TRBV19	TRBD1	TRBJ1-2	TGTGCCAGTACCAGGACAGGGGATCTTAACTATGGCTACACCTTC	CASTRTGDLNYGYTF
NA	TRBV19	NA	TRBJ1-4	TGTGCCAGTAGTATTCAAGGTGGGCGCGTTCAACTGTTTTTT	CASSIQGGRVQLFF
NA	TRBV4-3	TRBD1	TRBJ2-7	TGCGCCAGCAGCTCCACAGGGGGCGACGAGCAGTACTTC	CASSSTGGDEQYF
NA	TRBV28	TRBD1	TRBJ1-2	TGTGCCAGCAGCAGAGACAGGGCTCCTAACTATGGCTACACCTTC	CASSRDRAPNYGYTF
once	TRBV7-3	TRBD1	TRBJ2-3	TGTGCCAGCAGCTCCTTTACTACAGGGGACGGCACAGATACGCAGTATTTT	CASSSFTTGDGTDTQYF
NA	TRBV27	NA	TRBJ2-1	TGTGCCAGCAGTCTAGGGGCAGCCAACAATGAGCAGTTCTTC	CASSLGAANNEQFF
NA	TRBV28	TRBD2	TRBJ2-1	TGTGCCAGCAGGCAAACGGGGGGACTAGCGGGAGGGAATGAGCAGTTCTTC	CASRQTGGLAGGNEQFF
NA	TRBV5-4	NA	TRBJ2-1	TGTGCCAGCAGCTTGCGACTGACCTCCTACAATGAGCAGTTCTTC	CASSLRLTSYNEQFF